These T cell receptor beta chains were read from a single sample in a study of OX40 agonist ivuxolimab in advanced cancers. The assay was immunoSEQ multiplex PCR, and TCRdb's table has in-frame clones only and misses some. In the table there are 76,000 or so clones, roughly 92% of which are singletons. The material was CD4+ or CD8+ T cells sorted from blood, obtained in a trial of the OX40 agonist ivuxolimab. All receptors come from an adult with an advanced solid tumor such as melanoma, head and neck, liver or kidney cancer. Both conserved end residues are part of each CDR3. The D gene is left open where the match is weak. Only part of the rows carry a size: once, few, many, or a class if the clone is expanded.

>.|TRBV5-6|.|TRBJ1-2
TGTGCCAGCAGCGGGGGGATACAGGGAGAGTTCTCCGGCTACACCTTC
CASSGGIQGEFSGYTF
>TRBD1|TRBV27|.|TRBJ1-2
TGTGCCAGCAGTAGAACAACAGGGGATTCTCGTGGCTACACCTTC
CASSRTTGDSRGYTF
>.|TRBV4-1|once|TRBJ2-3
TGCGCCAGCAGCCAAGATTCCGGGGGCACAGATACGCAGTATTTT
CASSQDSGGTDTQYF
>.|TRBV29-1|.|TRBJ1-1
TGCAGCGTGAAGGCCGAGAACACTGAAGCTTTCTTT
CSVKAENTEAFF
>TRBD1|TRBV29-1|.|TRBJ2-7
TGCAGCGTTCGAACAGGGGGGACTGCCTACGAGCAGTACTTC
CSVRTGGTAYEQYF
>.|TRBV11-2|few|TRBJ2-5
TGTGCCAGCAGCTTCGTGACAGGATCGCAAGAGACCCAGTACTTC
CASSFVTGSQETQYF
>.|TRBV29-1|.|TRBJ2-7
TGCAGCGTTAAACTGCAGGCTGGATACGAGCAGTACTTC
CSVKLQAGYEQYF
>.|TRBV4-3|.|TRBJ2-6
TGCGCCAGCAGCCTTTTCAGGGGCCCTAACTCTGGGGCCAACGTCCTGACTTTC
CASSLFRGPNSGANVLTF
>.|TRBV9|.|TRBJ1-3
TGTGCCAGCAGCGGCTCTGGAAACACCATATATTTT
CASSGSGNTIYF
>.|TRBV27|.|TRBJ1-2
TGTGCCAGCAGCCCAGGGCCCCGTTATGGCTACACCTTC
CASSPGPRYGYTF
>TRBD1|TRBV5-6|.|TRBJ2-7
TGTGCCAGCAGCTCATGGGACAGGGACTACGAGCAGTACTTC
CASSSWDRDYEQYF
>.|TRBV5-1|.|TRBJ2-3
TGCGCCAGCAGCTTGTGGGGCCAATCCACAGATACGCAGTATTTT
CASSLWGQSTDTQYF
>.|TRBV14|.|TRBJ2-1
TGTGCCAGCAGCCAAGATTTGGATTTGAATGAGCAGTTCTTC
CASSQDLDLNEQFF
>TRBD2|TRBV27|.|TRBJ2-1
TGTGCCAGTTCACTAGCGGGGAACTACAATGAGCAGTTCTTC
CASSLAGNYNEQFF
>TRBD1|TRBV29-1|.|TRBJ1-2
TGCAGCGTTACCCCCCCAGGACAGGTGGGTCCCTATGGCTACACCTTC
CSVTPPGQVGPYGYTF
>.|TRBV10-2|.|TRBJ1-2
TGCGCCAGCACTGAAAGGGCGGGACACAGCTATGGCTACACCTTC
CASTERAGHSYGYTF
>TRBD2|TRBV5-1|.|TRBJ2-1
TGCGCCAGCAGCTTAACTAGCGGAGCCTACAATGAGCAGTTCTTC
CASSLTSGAYNEQFF
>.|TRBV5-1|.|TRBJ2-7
TGCGCCAGCCCGCCAGAGCGGTCCTACGAGCAGTACTTC
CASPPERSYEQYF
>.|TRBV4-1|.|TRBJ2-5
TGCGCCAGCAGCCAAGTCGGGGATGAGACCCAGTACTTC
CASSQVGDETQYF
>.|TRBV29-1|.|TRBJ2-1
TGCAGCGTTGAAGATAGGAATGAGCAGTTCTTC
CSVEDRNEQFF
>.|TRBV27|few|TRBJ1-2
TGTGCCAGTTCGCCAGGGCTAAACTATGGCTACACCTTC
CASSPGLNYGYTF
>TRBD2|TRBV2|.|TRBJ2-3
TGTGCCAGCACTGGGGACCGGACTAGCGGGAGAAGCACAGATACGCAGTATTTT
CASTGDRTSGRSTDTQYF
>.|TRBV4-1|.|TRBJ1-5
TGCGCCAGCAGCCGGCAGGGAAATCAGCCCCAGCATTTT
CASSRQGNQPQHF
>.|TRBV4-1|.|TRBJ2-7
TGCGCCAGCAGCCAAGATCCGTCCAGCTCCTACGAGCAGTACTTC
CASSQDPSSSYEQYF
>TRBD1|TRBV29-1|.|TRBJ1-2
TGCAGCGTTGGCCGGGACAGGGGAAACTATGGCTACACCTTC
CSVGRDRGNYGYTF
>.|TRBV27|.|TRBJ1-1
TGTGCCAGCAGTTTTCTTGGAGACACTGAAGCTTTCTTT
CASSFLGDTEAFF
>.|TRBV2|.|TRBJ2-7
TGTGCCAGCAGTGGGCCGGGACTCTACAGCTACGAGCAGTACTTC
CASSGPGLYSYEQYF
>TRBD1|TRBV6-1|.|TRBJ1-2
TGTGCTGGGGGACAGGGGGCCGCTGGCTACACCTTC
CAGGQGAAGYTF
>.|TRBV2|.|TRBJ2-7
TGTGCCAGCAGGCCCGGCAAAATTGAGCAGTACTTC
CASRPGKIEQYF
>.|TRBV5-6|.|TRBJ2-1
TGTGCCAGCAGCTTGGAATGGGGCGGGACCGGGACCAATGAGCAGTTCTTC
CASSLEWGGTGTNEQFF
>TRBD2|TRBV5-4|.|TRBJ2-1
TGTGCCAGCAGCGCCGGGACTAGCAGCCATGAGCAGTTCTTC
CASSAGTSSHEQFF
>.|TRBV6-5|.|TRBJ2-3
TGTGCCAGCAGTCCCGTTGGGGGTGATACGCAGTATTTT
CASSPVGGDTQYF
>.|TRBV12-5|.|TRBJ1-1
TGTGCTAGTGGTTTGTCAAGACAGGATGAAGCTTTCTTT
CASGLSRQDEAFF